Shown below are 21 T cell receptor beta chains from a single sample sequenced in a study of a mutant IDH1 vaccine in newly diagnosed glioma. Time point: week 35, safety follow-up. One vaccine dose held 300 ug of mutant IDH1 20-mer peptide and came with topical imiquimod. These receptors' antigens are unknown. The assay was immunoSEQ multiplex PCR, and TCRdb's table has in-frame clones only and misses some. The data hold just under 70,000 clones, with 84% observed a single time. The source was PBMCs, collected from a glioma patient whose treatment included an IDH1 peptide vaccine. The receptors were gathered from a man between 18 and 35 years old with glioma.

The chain carries TRBV7-8 and TRBJ2-2; D remains ambiguous. Germline V gives CDR1 SGHVS, CDR2 FQNEAQ. The V end lost 5 bases, the J end lost 7 bases, and 11 bases lay between the germline ends. The CDR3 runs 13 residues. CDR3 bases: TGTGCCAGCAGCCTCCCGGGTATCGGGGAGCTGTTTTTT. This codes for CASSLPGIGELFF.

This chain connects TRBV29-1 to TRBJ2-7, with 7 bases aligning to TRBD2. Germline assignment: CDR1 SQVTM and CDR2 ANQGSEA. The CDR3 is made up of 12 amino acids. V lost 4 bases to trimming and J lost 5 bases; unmatched junction nucleotides: 5. The CDR3 reads CSVGGGFNEQYF. CDR3 nucleotide sequence: TGCAGCGTTGGGGGAGGGTTCAACGAGCAGTACTTC.

The chain employs TRBV25-1 and TRBJ2-1; D remains ambiguous. This CDR3 spans 14 amino acids. CDR1 and CDR2 from the germline V gene are MGHDK and SYGVNS. V was cut by 5 bases and J by 8 bases, with 16 bases left in between. CDR3 residues: CASSREVIHYEQFF. The CDR3, as DNA: TGTGCCAGCAGTCGCGAGGTTATACATTATGAGCAGTTCTTC.

This chain links TRBV5-4 with TRBJ1-1; D unresolved. Germline V lookup: CDR1 SGHNT, CDR2 YYREEE (reference sequence). Trimming took off 1 base at V and 2 bases at J, with 6 bases between the two ends. The CDR3 is made up of 13 amino acids. CDR3 sequence (DNA): TGTGCCAGCAGCTTGCCAGGCAACACTGAAGCTTTCTTT. Amino acids: CASSLPGNTEAFF.

The rearrangement links TRBV2 to TRBJ2-7, with 9 bases identical to TRBD2. After removal of 7 bases from V and 2 bases from J, the junction contained 3 bases not matched to a gene. Looked up from germline, CDR1 is SNHLY and CDR2 is FYNNEI. The CDR3 covers 13 residues. CDR3 loop: CASTAGGPYEQYF. The CDR3 DNA reads TGTGCCAGCACCGCGGGGGGGCCCTACGAGCAGTACTTC.

The V and J genes are TRBV28 and TRBJ1-5; D is uncertain. CDR1 MDHEN and CDR2 SYDVKM come from the germline V gene. The CDR3 covers 15 residues. Between the trimmed V and J ends, which lost 8 bases and 5 bases, there was a span of 19 bases. CDR3 sequence reads: CASRQYPGVYQPQHF. CDR3 DNA: TGTGCCAGCCGGCAGTACCCGGGCGTTTATCAGCCCCAGCATTTT.

The V call is TRBV27, the J call TRBJ1-2; D call uncertain. CDR1 MNHEY and CDR2 SMNVEV come from the germline V gene (reference sequence). The CDR3 length is 14 residues. V gave up 4 bases and J gave up 2 bases, with 11 bases separating them. This CDR3 reads CASSSWTVNYGYTF. The CDR3 DNA follows: TGTGCCAGCAGTTCCTGGACGGTAAACTATGGCTACACCTTC.

The chain combines TRBV5-1 with TRBJ1-2, with D tentatively TRBD1 (5 bases). The V gene lost 4 bases and the J gene lost 6 bases, with 19 bases spanning the gap. The CDR3 covers 15 residues. Germline CDR1 and CDR2: SGHRS and YFSETQ. The CDR3 sequence: CASSPVGDLWDGYTF. The CDR3 DNA reads as TGCGCCAGCAGCCCCGTTGGGGACTTGTGGGATGGCTACACCTTC.

The chain is built from TRBV19 and TRBJ2-7; TRBD1 aligns across 9 bases. This CDR3 has 14 amino acids. Germline V gene data show CDR1 as LNHDA and CDR2 as SQIVND (reference sequence). Unmatched junction bases numbered 2, after V lost 5 bases and J lost 0 bases. For the CDR3, the DNA is TGTGCCAGTAGTCTGGGACAGGGCTCCTACGAGCAGTACTTC. It encodes CASSLGQGSYEQYF. The full variable domain, its missing parts supplied by reference TRBV19 and TRBJ2-7, is DGGITQSPKYLFRKEGQNVTLSCEQNLNHDAMYWYRQDPGQGLRLIYYSQIVNDFQKGDIAEGYSVSREKKESFPLTVTSAQKNPTAFYLCASSLGQGSYEQYFGPGTRLTVT.

The sample holds one count of this clone. The rearrangement links TRBV29-1 to TRBJ2-7; D might be TRBD1 (7 bases). V was clipped by 0 bases and J by 3 bases, with 18 bases between them. CDR1 is SQVTM, CDR2 ANQGSEA, per germline. The CDR3 extends over 16 amino acids. The CDR3 is CSVEEGRTGGRYEQYF. The CDR3 nucleotides are TGCAGCGTTGAAGAAGGGAGGACAGGAGGGCGCTACGAGCAGTACTTC.

The J gene is TRBJ1-2, the V gene TRBV29-1, with D perhaps TRBD1 (5 bases). CDR3 length: 14 residues. From germline, CDR1 is SQVTM and CDR2 ANQGSEA. The germline V and J ends were trimmed by 2 bases and 3 bases, with 13 bases remaining between them. CDR3: CSVEWSGLYYGYTF. DNA of the CDR3: TGCAGCGTTGAATGGTCAGGGCTTTACTATGGCTACACCTTC.

For the CDR3, the DNA is TGTGCCAGTAGTATAACCCGGCTAGCGGGGAGGGGGGCCACCAATGAGCAGTTCTTC. It translates to CASSITRLAGRGATNEQFF. The chain links TRBV19 to TRBJ2-1; 9 bases line up with TRBD2. V gave up 2 bases and J gave up 6 bases; unmatched junction bases: 17. The CDR3 is 19 residues long. Germline V CDR1 and CDR2: LNHDA, SQIVND (reference sequence).

The J gene is TRBJ2-7, the V gene TRBV6-5; either TRBD1 or TRBD2 may fit D (6 bases each). Trimming shortened V by 2 bases and J by 4 bases, and 12 bases separated the two germline ends. The length of the CDR3 is 14 residues. In germline, CDR1 is MNHEY, CDR2 SVGAGI. CDR3: CASSYGGGLYEQYF. CDR3 in DNA: TGTGCCAGCAGTTACGGAGGGGGGCTGTACGAGCAGTACTTC.

V is TRBV7-9 and J is TRBJ1-1; 9 nucleotides line up with TRBD1. The CDR3 spans 17 residues. With 3 bases clipped from V and 5 bases from J, the junction kept 13 bases outside the gene matches. Germline CDR1 and CDR2: SEHNR and FQNEAQ (reference sequence). The DNA of the CDR3 is TGTGCCAGCAGCTTCAGTCCCGGGACAGGGAGGGGGACTGAAGCTTTCTTT. It is translated as CASSFSPGTGRGTEAFF.

The chain employs TRBV7-2 and TRBJ1-5; no firm D call. The CDR3 runs 14 residues. Germline loops: CDR1 SGHTA, CDR2 FQGNSA. V lost 3 bases, J lost 8 bases, and 14 bases lay in between. The DNA of the CDR3 is TGTGCCAGCAGCTTTTCCCGAGGGTCCGAGCCCCAGCATTTT. Translated: CASSFSRGSEPQHF.

This chain uses TRBV7-2 with TRBJ2-7, with D possibly being TRBD1 or TRBD2 (5 bases each). Germline loops: CDR1 SGHTA, CDR2 FQGNSA. The CDR3 sequence is 14 residues long. V was pared by 1 base and J by 3 bases, with 10 bases between. The CDR3 DNA reads TGTGCCAGCAGCTTAGACGGGGCACTCTACGAGCAGTACTTC. As protein: CASSLDGALYEQYF. The full variable domain, completed using reference TRBV7-2 and TRBJ2-7, is GAGVSQSPSNKVTEKGKDVELRCDPISGHTALYWYRQSLGQGLEFLIYFQGNSAPDKSGLPSDRFSAERTGGSVSTLTIQRTQQEDSAVYLCASSLDGALYEQYFGPGTRLTVT.

This clone appeared a few times. This rearrangement joins TRBV30 to TRBJ1-4; TRBD1 aligns across 9 bases. The CDR3 loop spans 14 amino acids. Germline lookup yields CDR1 GTSNPN and CDR2 SVGIG (reference sequence). J gave up 6 bases and V 2 bases, and 4 bases lay outside the gene matches. The CDR3 nucleotides read TGTGCCTGGAGTCCCGGGACAGGGTATGAAAAACTGTTTTTT. This translates into CAWSPGTGYEKLFF.

The chain is built from TRBV6-1 and TRBJ1-5, with D possibly being TRBD1 (5 bases). The CDR3 covers 14 residues. Trimming shortened V by 7 bases and J by 4 bases, and 14 bases separated the two germline ends. CDR1 MNHNS and CDR2 SASEGT come from the germline V gene. The CDR3 DNA is TGTGCCAGCATGGAGGGGATGTGGAATCAGCCCCAGCATTTT. Translated, it gives CASMEGMWNQPQHF.

The chain is built from TRBV9 and TRBJ1-5; D unresolved. The ends were cut back, 5 bases at V and 3 bases at J, with 12 bases in the middle. There are 14 residues in the CDR3. Looked up from germline, CDR1 is SGDLS and CDR2 is YYNGEE. CDR3 nucleotides: TGTGCCAGCAGTCCAGGCTACTCCAATCAGCCCCAGCATTTT. This encodes CASSPGYSNQPQHF.

This clone was seen only once. The chain recombines TRBV9 with TRBJ2-7; 8 nucleotides match TRBD1. Germline V CDR1 and CDR2: SGDLS, YYNGEE. CDR3 size: 13 residues. The V gene end was trimmed by 3 bases and the J gene end by 4 bases; junction bases not matched to a gene: 3. This chain's CDR3 is CASSERQGYEQYF. As DNA, the CDR3 is TGTGCCAGCAGCGAGAGACAGGGGTACGAGCAGTACTTC.

The gene calls are TRBV7-2 and TRBJ1-6, with D possibly TRBD1 on 5 matching bases. V was clipped by 1 base and J by 0 bases, with 7 bases between them. The CDR3 is 16 residues long. The V gene's germline CDR1 is SGHTA and CDR2 FQGNSA. The CDR3 region is CASSLVQGSYNSPLHF. Here the CDR3 DNA reads TGTGCCAGCAGCTTAGTCCAGGGCTCCTATAATTCACCCCTCCACTTT. The full variable domain, its missing parts supplied by reference TRBV7-2 and TRBJ1-6, is GAGVSQSPSNKVTEKGKDVELRCDPISGHTALYWYRQSLGQGLEFLIYFQGNSAPDKSGLPSDRFSAERTGGSVSTLTIQRTQQEDSAVYLCASSLVQGSYNSPLHFGNGTRLTVT.